This TCR beta chain is drawn from a study of Graves' ophthalmopathy and Graves' hyperthyroidism. This clonotype came up a few times. The study amplified TCR beta CDR3 regions using RNA transcripts. HTBI primers served in a first-round RT-PCR, which a second-round multiplex PCR followed. A single record per CDR3 protein comes from TCRdb applying MiXCR to the multiplex PCR reads. The sample has 300,000 to 400,000 distinct CDR3 sequences; about 18% are singletons. The V gene end was trimmed by 2 bases and the J gene end by 5 bases; junction bases not matched to a gene: 11. The CDR3 extends over 15 amino acids. Germline CDR1 reads DFQATT; CDR2 reads SNEGSKA (reference sequence).

This clonotype originated in an adult woman with stable Graves' hyperthyroidism. The source material was peripheral blood. The chain employs TRBV20-1 and TRBJ2-7; 8 bases line up with TRBD1. The CDR3 here is CSARPPQGAQDEQYF. In nucleotides, the CDR3 is TGCAGTGCTAGACCCCCCCAGGGGGCTCAGGACGAGCAGTACTTC.